This entry describes one T cell receptor (beta chain). Those enrolled in Seattle joined during active infection and were followed longitudinally afterward. This record belongs to a study of blood T cell repertoires in COVID-19. Study as a whole: From the United States, Italy and Spain came samples of acute and convalescent COVID-19. The analysed material was cDNA or gDNA that came from T cells, B-cell-depleted T cells, or PBMCs.

As handled by the study authors: Estimation of nucleated cell counts was performed using reference gene primer amplification. Sequencing used immunoSEQ multiplex PCR; TCRdb keeps in-frame clones, though not all of them. V and J calls and clone size are as listed in that table; D and trimming were resolved from the DNA. The sample includes over 450,000 clones, 85% to 90% of them seen just once. The V segment lost 7 bases and the J segment 6 bases; nucleotides outside the gene matches: 15. Germline V gene sequence: CDR1 SQVTM, CDR2 ANQGSEA. This CDR3 has 16 amino acids. This sequence joins TRBV29-1 and TRBJ2-2; 9 nucleotides match TRBD1. Sequences were obtained from peripheral blood. The receptor comes from a man aged 18 to 29 with COVID-19, enrolled during active disease. The CDR3 DNA follows: TGCAGCGCATGGACAGGGGTGCGCCTTGGGTCCGGGGAGCTGTTTTTT. It codes for CSAWTGVRLGSGELFF.